This TCR beta chain was sequenced for a study of cytomegalovirus exposure and HLA in healthy donors. The donors were in the roughly 120-subject validation cohort; that cohort was separate from the roughly 700-subject first cohort. Deletions cut 2 bases from V and 6 bases from J, with 8 bases between. This CDR3 spans 13 amino acids. CDR1 and CDR2 (germline): KGHSH, LQKENI. Whole-study findings and limits: In the approximately 120 validation repertoires, a later analysis found that first-cohort TCR clusters tended to co-occur.

In regard to this clone: Its cognate antigen is unknown.

Produced via immunoSEQ multiplex PCR; TCRdb's table is partial and in-frame only. Here the sample spans about 200,000 clones, around 87% being singletons. The sequencing sample was made of PBMCs. The clonotype comes from a woman aged 18-35 years in good health and CMV-seropositive. V is TRBV18 and J is TRBJ2-1; D is unresolved. CDR3 nucleotides: TGTGCCAGCTCACCAGGGCAGGTCAATGAGCAGTTCTTC. Protein sequence: CASSPGQVNEQFF.